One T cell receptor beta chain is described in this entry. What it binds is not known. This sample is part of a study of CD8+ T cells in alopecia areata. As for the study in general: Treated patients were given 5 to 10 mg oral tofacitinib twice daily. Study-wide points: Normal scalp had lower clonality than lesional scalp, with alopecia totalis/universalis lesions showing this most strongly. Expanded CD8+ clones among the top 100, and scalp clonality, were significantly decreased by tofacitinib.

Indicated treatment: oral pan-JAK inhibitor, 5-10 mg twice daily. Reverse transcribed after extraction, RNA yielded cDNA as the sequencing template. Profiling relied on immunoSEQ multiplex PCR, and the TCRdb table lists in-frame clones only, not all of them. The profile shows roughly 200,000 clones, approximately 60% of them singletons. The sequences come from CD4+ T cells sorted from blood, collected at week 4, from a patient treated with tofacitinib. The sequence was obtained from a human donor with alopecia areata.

CDR3 DNA sequence: TGTGCCAGCAGCCAAACTCTGAGGCATGGCTACACCTTC. Translation: CASSQTLRHGYTF. The V call is TRBV14, the J call TRBJ1-2; D uncertain. Trimming removed 2 bases from V and 6 bases from J, with 10 bases in between. The CDR3 is made up of 13 amino acids. The germline V gene encodes CDR1 SGHDN and CDR2 FVKESK.